These T cell receptor beta chains were read from a single sample in a study of T cells in Graves' hyperthyroidism and ophthalmopathy. TCRdb processed the multiplex PCR reads anew with MiXCR; each CDR3 protein has one entry. The sample includes around 290,000 distinct CDR3 sequences, 13% of them seen just once. Sequenced sample: blood. Every receptor here comes from a woman aged 25-40 years with Graves' hyperthyroidism that later progressed to Graves' ophthalmopathy. Both conserved end residues are part of each CDR3. D genes are given only for firm matches. A row's size may be missing; if present it is once, few, many or a size class.

v_gene	d_gene	j_gene	abundance	CDR3aa	CDR3nt
TRBV30	.	TRBJ1-6	.	CAWSPSGAPLHF	TGTGCCTGGAGCCCCTCGGGAGCACCCCTCCACTTT
TRBV20-1	.	TRBJ1-4	.	CSARRGAMSNEKLFF	TGCAGTGCTAGAAGAGGGGCCATGTCTAATGAAAAACTGTTTTTT
TRBV7-6	.	TRBJ1-1	many	CASSLGRRDTEAFF	TGTGCCAGCAGCTTAGGCAGGAGGGACACTGAAGCTTTCTTT
TRBV4-3	TRBD2	TRBJ2-5	many	CASSQGVSGRPQETQYF	TGCGCCAGCAGCCAAGGGGTTAGCGGGAGGCCCCAAGAGACCCAGTACTTC
TRBV7-3	.	TRBJ2-5	.	CASSLGSTDLDETQYF	TGTGCCAGCAGCTTAGGATCTACGGATCTTGATGAGACCCAGTACTTC
TRBV6-5	.	TRBJ1-4	.	CASSYGGEGEKLFF	TGTGCCAGCAGTTACGGGGGGGAGGGTGAAAAACTGTTTTTT
TRBV28	.	TRBJ1-3	few	CASRGANSGNTIYF	TGTGCCAGCAGAGGGGCGAACTCTGGAAACACCATATATTTT
TRBV24-1	TRBD1	TRBJ2-1	many	CATSDTTGRVDEQFF	TGTGCCACCAGTGATACGACAGGGCGGGTCGATGAGCAGTTCTTC
TRBV5-6	TRBD1	TRBJ2-7	.	CASSLGPPDRDWYEQYF	TGTGCCAGCAGCTTGGGCCCACCAGACAGGGATTGGTACGAGCAGTACTTC
TRBV5-1	.	TRBJ2-3	many	CASKLATPSTDTQYF	TGCGCCAGCAAGTTAGCCACTCCTAGCACAGATACGCAGTATTTT
TRBV7-2	.	TRBJ1-1	many	CASSFSGTEAFF	TGTGCCAGCAGCTTTTCCGGCACTGAAGCTTTCTTT
TRBV6-1	.	TRBJ2-7	few	CASGRVWQYF	TGTGCCAGCGGGCGAGTCTGGCAGTACTTC
TRBV2	TRBD1	TRBJ2-7	many	CASSERTGYASEQYF	TGTGCCAGCAGTGAAAGGACAGGGTATGCGAGCGAGCAGTACTTC
TRBV9	.	TRBJ2-7	few	CASSPSDGSGEQYF	TGTGCCAGCAGCCCTAGTGATGGGTCGGGGGAGCAGTACTTC
TRBV4-3	.	TRBJ2-5	many	CASSQESGGPETQYF	TGCGCCAGCAGCCAAGAAAGCGGAGGCCCAGAGACCCAGTACTTC
TRBV4-2	.	TRBJ2-5	many	CASSPLLQETQYF	TGTGCCAGCAGCCCCCTCCTCCAAGAGACCCAGTACTTC
TRBV7-9	.	TRBJ1-6	many	CASSLSDDSPLHF	TGTGCCAGCAGCTTAAGCGACGATTCACCCCTCCACTTT
TRBV10-3	TRBD2	TRBJ2-3	many	CAIRERGNTDTQYF	TGTGCCATCCGGGAGCGGGGAAACACAGATACGCAGTATTTT
TRBV5-1	.	TRBJ2-1	many	CASSLQGSNEQFF	TGCGCCAGCAGCTTACAGGGAAGCAATGAGCAGTTCTTC
TRBV25-1	.	TRBJ2-3	few	CASSRASTDTQYF	TGTGCCAGCTCCCGGGCCAGCACAGATACGCAGTATTTT
TRBV28	.	TRBJ2-5	many	CASSPPDLRLGTQYF	TGTGCCAGCAGCCCCCCCGACCTCCGGTTAGGGACCCAGTACTTC
TRBV4-1	.	TRBJ2-5	.	CASTSGNQETQYF	TGCGCCAGCACCTCGGGTAACCAAGAGACCCAGTACTTC
TRBV6-2/TRBV6-3	.	TRBJ1-1	.	CASGYSRATEAFF	TGTGCCAGCGGTTACTCGAGAGCGACTGAAGCTTTCTTT
TRBV28	.	TRBJ1-6	.	CASSLLGQGVNSPLHF	TGTGCCAGCAGTTTATTGGGCCAGGGAGTAAATTCACCCCTCCACTTT
TRBV28	.	TRBJ1-5	many	CATLEVDRQPQHF	TGTGCCACCCTCGAAGTGGATCGACAGCCCCAGCATTTT
TRBV6-2/TRBV6-3	.	TRBJ2-3	many	CASSYSVGEGPGDTQYF	TGTGCCAGCAGTTACTCGGTGGGAGAGGGCCCCGGAGATACGCAGTATTTT
TRBV3-1	TRBD2	TRBJ2-1	many	CASSPGTSSRNEQFF	TGTGCCAGCAGCCCTGGGACTAGTTCTCGGAATGAGCAGTTCTTC
TRBV7-2	.	TRBJ2-3	many	CASSSGHLGLSTQYF	TGTGCCAGCAGCTCGGGACACCTGGGGCTCAGTACGCAGTATTTT
TRBV13	.	TRBJ1-3	few	CASSLGDNLSDTIYF	TGTGCCAGCAGCTTAGGGGACAACCTTTCGGACACCATATATTTT
TRBV27	.	TRBJ2-1	many	CASSLWAGRNEQFF	TGTGCCAGCAGTTTATGGGCGGGGAGGAATGAGCAGTTCTTC
TRBV6-1	.	TRBJ1-2	.	CASSPGQIYGYTF	TGTGCCAGCAGCCCTGGACAGATCTATGGCTACACCTTC
TRBV5-1	TRBD2	TRBJ2-7	.	CASSSGLASGDEQYF	TGTGCCAGCAGCTCCGGACTAGCGTCCGGGGACGAGCAGTACTTC
TRBV18	TRBD1	TRBJ1-4	many	CASSPGTGDEKLFF	TGTGCCAGCTCACCCGGGACAGGGGACGAAAAACTGTTTTTT
TRBV30	.	TRBJ2-7	many	CAWTGDSYEQYF	TGTGCCTGGACAGGCGACTCCTACGAGCAGTACTTC
TRBV20-1	.	TRBJ2-3	many	CSARSGTTDTQYF	TGCAGTGCTAGATCGGGGACCACAGATACGCAGTATTTT
TRBV6-2/TRBV6-3	TRBD1	TRBJ1-2	many	CASRAGGGAPGYTF	TGTGCCAGCAGGGCAGGGGGTGGAGCGCCTGGCTACACCTTC
TRBV7-9	.	TRBJ2-6	few	CASSLGGGVGANVLTF	TGTGCCAGCAGCTTAGGTGGAGGGGTCGGGGCCAACGTCCTGACTTTC
TRBV7-9	.	TRBJ2-7	many	CASSSPPRKGGYEQYF	TGTGCCAGCAGCTCACCCCCGAGAAAAGGCGGCTACGAGCAGTACTTC
TRBV20-1	TRBD1	TRBJ1-1	many	CSGRQGNTEAFF	TGCAGTGGACGACAGGGAAACACTGAAGCTTTCTTT
TRBV28	.	TRBJ1-6	many	CASSTMTRESPLHF	TGTGCCAGCAGTACAATGACCCGGGAGTCACCCCTCCACTTT
TRBV7-6	TRBD1	TRBJ2-7	.	CASSFGTGMYEQYF	TGTGCCAGCAGCTTCGGGACAGGGATGTACGAGCAGTACTTC
TRBV7-2	.	TRBJ2-1	many	CASSLGGGGKYNEQFF	TGTGCCAGCAGCTTAGGGGGGGGCGGGAAGTACAATGAGCAGTTCTTC
TRBV20-1	TRBD1	TRBJ2-3	many	CSARDWDRAPSDTQYF	TGCAGTGCTAGAGATTGGGACAGGGCCCCCTCAGATACGCAGTATTTT
TRBV27	TRBD1	TRBJ2-1	.	CASSTPTGDYPYNEQFF	TGTGCCAGCAGTACCCCAACAGGGGATTACCCCTACAATGAGCAGTTCTTC
TRBV6-1	.	TRBJ2-2	.	CAGGTRQVFDTGELFF	TGTGCCGGCGGAACGCGACAGGTCTTTGATACCGGGGAGCTGTTTTTT
TRBV20-1	.	TRBJ2-3	many	CSARVPSKSTDTQYF	TGCAGTGCTAGAGTCCCTAGCAAGAGCACAGATACGCAGTATTTT
TRBV11-2	TRBD1	TRBJ2-7	many	CASSPWDREYEQYF	TGTGCCAGCAGCCCCTGGGACAGGGAATACGAGCAGTACTTC
TRBV29-1	TRBD2	TRBJ2-5	many	CSVLPAGGMGGQYF	TGCAGCGTTCTCCCGGCGGGGGGAATGGGGGGCCAGTACTTC
TRBV4-2	.	TRBJ1-4	.	CASREDSDEKLFF	TGTGCCAGCAGAGAGGACAGCGATGAAAAACTGTTTTTT
TRBV6-1	TRBD1	TRBJ2-7	few	CASTTGQGYEQYF	TGTGCCAGCACCACCGGACAGGGCTACGAGCAGTACTTC
TRBV6-2/TRBV6-3	.	TRBJ2-1	.	CASSYWQNEQFF	TGTGCCAGCAGTTACTGGCAGAATGAGCAGTTCTTC
TRBV12-3/TRBV12-4	.	TRBJ2-5	many	CASKKRGQETQYF	TGTGCCAGCAAAAAAAGGGGTCAAGAGACCCAGTACTTC
TRBV6-1	.	TRBJ2-7	many	CASRIQYPYEQYF	TGTGCCAGCAGGATCCAGTACCCCTACGAGCAGTACTTC
TRBV18	.	TRBJ2-5	many	CASSPEETQYF	TGTGCCAGCTCACCCGAAGAGACCCAGTACTTC
TRBV19	.	TRBJ2-3	.	CASSIVTASTDTQYF	TGTGCCAGTAGTATAGTAACAGCTAGCACAGATACGCAGTATTTT
TRBV6-1	.	TRBJ2-7	.	CASSEALRPPSYEQYF	TGTGCCAGCAGTGAAGCGCTCCGGCCGCCGTCCTACGAGCAGTACTTC